The text below deals with one T cell receptor beta chain. Some clones are missing from TCRdb's copy, which holds only in-frame ones; the method was immunoSEQ multiplex PCR. This table lists fewer than 250,000 clones. This CDR3 contains 15 residues. V was shortened by 2 bases and J by 3 bases, with 15 bases between the two germline ends. Germline loops: CDR1 SGHRS, CDR2 YFSETQ. The data originate from a study of control samples from healthy donors and cancer patients. The chain couples TRBV5-1 to TRBJ2-7; possibly TRBD1 or TRBD2 for D (5 bases each). The sample taken for sequencing was blood. The sequence was obtained from a woman aged 25 to 39 in good health. CDR3 protein: CASSFRDGVFYEQYF. Written as DNA, the CDR3 is TGCGCCAGCAGCTTCCGGGACGGAGTCTTCTACGAGCAGTACTTC.